The 19 T cell receptor beta chains given below trace back to one sample, sequenced in a study of Graves' ophthalmopathy and Graves' hyperthyroidism. Beta-chain TCR CDR3 regions were amplified from RNA transcripts. RT-PCR with HTBI primers came first, then second-round multiplex PCR. TCRdb used MiXCR to reprocess the multiplex PCR reads, holding one entry per CDR3 protein. The table lists 200,000 to 250,000 distinct CDR3 sequences, less than 55% of them singletons. Source material: peripheral blood. The receptor source for this set is an adult man with Graves' ophthalmopathy.

The sample holds a few counts of this clonotype. The chain recombines TRBV12-3 or TRBV12-4 with TRBJ2-5, with TRBD2 matching 7 bases. The CDR3 is 16 residues long. J gave up 5 bases and V 4 bases, and 13 bases lay outside the gene matches. CDR3 protein: CASSSGGAGPRETQYF. The CDR3 DNA is TGTGCCAGCAGTTCCGGGGGAGCGGGGCCCCGGGAGACCCAGTACTTC.

This clonotype was counted only a few times. The CDR3 is CSASPGTATYEQYF. In nucleotides, the CDR3 is TGCAGTGCTAGTCCCGGGACAGCTACATACGAGCAGTACTTC. V is TRBV20-1 and J is TRBJ2-7, with 7 positions matching TRBD1. The CDR3 has 14 residues. From germline, CDR1 is DFQATT and CDR2 SNEGSKA (reference sequence). The V and J ends lost 3 bases and 4 bases, in that order; junction bases with no gene match: 9.

This rearrangement joins TRBV4-3 to TRBJ1-2; D not resolved. The CDR3 runs to 17 residues. Germline V gene lookup returns CDR1 LGHNA and CDR2 YSLEER. V was clipped by 0 bases and J by 1 base, with 15 bases between them. CDR3 sequence (DNA): TGCGCCAGCAGCCAAGATCCGGGGAATCTGGTTAACTATGGCTACACCTTC. Residues: CASSQDPGNLVNYGYTF.

This rearrangement joins TRBV9 to TRBJ2-5; D may be TRBD1 or TRBD2 (5 bases each). The CDR3 sequence is 15 residues long. The germline gives CDR1 SGDLS, CDR2 YYNGEE. Trimming left V 0 bases short and J 2 bases short, with 11 bases between. The CDR3 loop is CASSVAEGRQETQYF. The CDR3 bases are TGTGCCAGCAGCGTAGCTGAGGGGCGACAAGAGACCCAGTACTTC.

V gene TRBV5-1 combines with J gene TRBJ2-5; TRBD2 aligns across 11 bases. The CDR3 has 18 amino acids. V lost 4 bases to trimming and J lost 1 base; unmatched junction nucleotides: 12. Germline-derived CDR1 and CDR2 are SGHRS and YFSETQ. The CDR3, as DNA: TGCGCCAGCAGCCTCCGGACTAGCGGGTCCACGGGCCAAGAGACCCAGTACTTC. Translated: CASSLRTSGSTGQETQYF.

The rearrangement links TRBV7-9 to TRBJ2-7; D gene uncertain. V was clipped by 5 bases and J by 2 bases, with 10 bases between them. The CDR3 is made up of 13 amino acids. The germline V gene has CDR1 SEHNR and CDR2 FQNEAQ (reference sequence). The CDR3 is CASSGPITYEQYF. CDR3 nucleotides: TGTGCCAGCAGCGGGCCAATAACCTACGAGCAGTACTTC. Complete variable domain (other parts from reference TRBV7-9 and TRBJ2-7): DTGVSQNPRHKITKRGQNVTFRCDPISEHNRLYWYRQTLGQGPEFLTYFQNEAQLEKSRLLSDRFSAERPKGSFSTLEIQRTEQGDSAMYLCASSGPITYEQYFGPGTRLTVT.

This clonotype was observed a handful of times. V usage is TRBV24-1 and J usage is TRBJ1-1, with unresolved D. This CDR3 comprises 13 residues. The V and J ends lost 8 bases and 4 bases respectively, with 13 bases between them. CDR1 and CDR2 from the germline V gene are KGHDR and SFDVKD. In DNA, the CDR3 is TGTGCCACCACCGAAGGGTTGTCCACTGAAGCTTTCTTT. Encoded protein: CATTEGLSTEAFF.

This clonotype was recorded a few times. The rearrangement uses TRBV20-1 and TRBJ1-6, with 8 bases lining up with TRBD1. The CDR3 extends over 17 amino acids. The J segment lost 10 bases and the V segment lost 2 bases, leaving 16 bases of the junction unmatched. Per the germline V gene, CDR1 is DFQATT and CDR2 is SNEGSKA (reference sequence). The CDR3 bases are TGCAGTGCTAGACCGTCCGGGACAGGAGGGAGGGGATCACCCCTCCACTTT. Translation gives CSARPSGTGGRGSPLHF.

This clonotype has at least ten counts. This chain joins TRBV10-3 and TRBJ1-2, with D unresolved. This CDR3 has 14 residues. The V end lost 2 bases, the J end lost 6 bases, and 13 bases lay between the germline ends. Germline CDR1 ENHRY, CDR2 SYGVKD. CDR3 sequence: CAISEGPTTDGYTF. CDR3 nucleotide sequence: TGTGCCATCAGTGAGGGTCCGACTACGGATGGCTACACCTTC.

This clonotype was recorded a few times. The chain joins TRBV7-9 to TRBJ1-3, with D tentatively TRBD1 (5 bases). V was shortened by 2 bases and J by 0 bases, with 11 bases between the two germline ends. The germline V gene has CDR1 SEHNR and CDR2 FQNEAQ (reference sequence). This CDR3 contains 16 residues. CDR3 coding DNA: TGTGCCAGCAGCTTAACAGGAGGAAACTCTGGAAACACCATATATTTT. This codes for CASSLTGGNSGNTIYF. The full variable domain, completed using reference TRBV7-9 and TRBJ1-3, is DTGVSQNPRHKITKRGQNVTFRCDPISEHNRLYWYRQTLGQGPEFLTYFQNEAQLEKSRLLSDRFSAERPKGSFSTLEIQRTEQGDSAMYLCASSLTGGNSGNTIYFGEGSWLTVV.

Many counts were recorded for this clonotype. The genes are TRBV10-3 and TRBJ1-2; D gene uncertain. Germline loops: CDR1 ENHRY, CDR2 SYGVKD. The germline V and J ends were trimmed by 7 bases and 2 bases, with 8 bases remaining between them. This CDR3 contains 12 residues. CDR3 loop: CAITGGNYGYTF. The CDR3 DNA reads TGTGCCATCACAGGCGGAAACTATGGCTACACCTTC.

This clonotype was seen a few times. The V call is TRBV30, the J call TRBJ2-5; 10 bases agree with TRBD2. J was trimmed by 4 bases and V by 2 bases; bases with no gene match: 7. From germline, CDR1 is GTSNPN and CDR2 SVGIG (reference sequence). The CDR3 runs to 15 residues. The CDR3 is CAWSTLAGAGETQYF. The CDR3 bases are TGTGCCTGGAGTACCCTAGCGGGAGCCGGAGAGACCCAGTACTTC.

The chain couples TRBV19 to TRBJ2-7; D may match TRBD1 or TRBD2 (6 bases each). This CDR3 is built from 11 residues. In germline, CDR1 is LNHDA, CDR2 SQIVND (reference sequence). V was pared by 9 bases and J by 6 bases, with 12 bases between. CDR3 region: CASRRGGEQYF. The CDR3 DNA is TGTGCCAGCCGCAGGGGAGGCGAGCAGTACTTC.

This clonotype was observed a few times. The chain recombines TRBV20-1 with TRBJ2-2; D is unclear. CDR3 length: 14 residues. Deletions cut 0 bases from V and 5 bases from J, with 10 bases between. Germline-derived CDR1 and CDR2 are DFQATT and SNEGSKA (reference sequence). The CDR3 DNA follows: TGCAGTGCTAGAGATGGTACTCGTACCGGGGAGCTGTTTTTT. It is translated as CSARDGTRTGELFF.

The chain couples TRBV2 to TRBJ1-5, with 7 bases fitting TRBD1. The V segment lost 5 bases and the J segment 3 bases; nucleotides outside the gene matches: 10. The CDR3 has 16 residues. Per germline, CDR1 SNHLY and CDR2 FYNNEI. The CDR3 region has the DNA TGTGCCAGCAGTTTAACCCGGACAGGATACAATCAGCCCCAGCATTTT. Translating it yields CASSLTRTGYNQPQHF.

This chain links TRBV7-6 with TRBJ2-5; 13 nucleotides agree with TRBD2. The CDR3 runs 16 residues. With 5 bases clipped from V and 4 bases from J, the junction kept 7 bases outside the gene matches. Germline values: CDR1 SGHVS, CDR2 FNYEAQ. CDR3 sequence reads: CASSPTTSGGGETQYF. The DNA of the CDR3 is TGTGCCAGCAGCCCTACTACTAGCGGGGGGGGAGAGACCCAGTACTTC.

The genes are TRBV14 and TRBJ2-7; D is undetermined. There are 14 residues in the CDR3. Germline CDR1 and CDR2: SGHDN and FVKESK. V was trimmed by 3 bases and J by 3 bases, leaving 12 bases between them. CDR3 amino acids: CASSHTAQDYEQYF. The CDR3 coding sequence is TGTGCCAGCAGCCACACAGCCCAGGACTACGAGCAGTACTTC.

The chain links TRBV20-1 to TRBJ1-1, with a possible D match to TRBD1 (6 bases). Trimming shortened V by 2 bases and J by 3 bases, and 16 bases separated the two germline ends. Per the germline V gene, CDR1 is DFQATT and CDR2 is SNEGSKA (reference sequence). CDR3 length equals 15 residues. CDR3 sequence reads: CSARRGQNTYTEAFF. CDR3 nucleotide sequence: TGCAGTGCTAGAAGAGGACAGAATACCTACACTGAAGCTTTCTTT.

This clonotype was found a few times. This chain connects TRBV7-2 to TRBJ1-1; 11 nucleotides align to TRBD1. This CDR3 has 16 amino acids. Germline V gene lookup returns CDR1 SGHTA and CDR2 FQGNSA. Trimming at V came to 1 base and at J to 4 bases, leaving 5 bases not matched to a gene. CDR3 loop: CASSLGGTGGFTEAFF. In DNA form, the CDR3 reads TGTGCCAGCAGCTTAGGTGGGACAGGGGGTTTCACTGAAGCTTTCTTT.